This T cell receptor beta chain was observed in a study of OX40 agonist ivuxolimab in advanced cancers. In the study overall: Three dose-escalation patients had partial responses: one with hepatocellular carcinoma and two with cutaneous melanoma.

Trimming shortened V by 2 bases and J by 7 bases, and 9 bases separated the two germline ends. From germline, CDR1 is PRHDT and CDR2 FYEKMQ (reference sequence). This CDR3 is built from 13 residues. Assay used: immunoSEQ multiplex PCR; TCRdb lists only in-frame clones, some missing. The profile shows around 46,000 clones, approximately 90% of them singletons. General study findings and limits: Among expanded peripheral T cells, antigen specificity went undetermined. Clonal expansion from baseline to week 6 occurred in both CD4+ and CD8+ T cells.

Concerning this clone itself: Antigen: not known.

The receptor was isolated from an adult with an advanced solid tumor such as melanoma, head and neck, liver or kidney cancer. The source was CD4+ or CD8+ T cells sorted from blood, collected in a trial of the OX40 agonist ivuxolimab. The chain uses TRBV13 and TRBJ2-1; D not resolved. In nucleotides, the CDR3 is TGTGCCAGCAGCTTACGTCCGGATAATGAGCAGTTCTTC. This sequence encodes CASSLRPDNEQFF.